This T cell receptor (beta chain) was captured by sequencing in a study of a mutant IDH1 vaccine in newly diagnosed glioma. Study background: In some groups vaccination began 4-6 weeks post-radiotherapy; others received it with temozolomide. Most patients had radiochemotherapy with temozolomide before enrollment; others had one alone. There were approximately 62% males and around 38% females among treated patients, whose mean age was about 41 years.

Using immunoSEQ multiplex PCR, the repertoire was profiled, and TCRdb retains in-frame clones only, with some absent. Among 77,000 or so clones listed, 75% to 90% were seen once. The CDR3 runs 13 residues. Germline-derived CDR1 and CDR2 are SEHNR and FQNEAQ (reference sequence). Between the trimmed V and J ends, which lost 8 bases and 0 bases, there was a span of 10 bases. This clone appeared once. Antigen unknown. Time point noted: week 47, end of study. Vaccinated patients received 300 ug of mutant IDH1 20-mer peptide per dose, with topical imiquimod. Donor diagnoses consisted of new WHO grade 3 or 4 IDH1-mutant, ATRX-lost astrocytomas.

The chain carries TRBV7-9 and TRBJ2-5; a possible D gene is TRBD2 (5 bases). This TCR came from a middle-aged man with glioma. Source: PBMCs, taken from a glioma patient whose treatment included an IDH1 peptide vaccine. In nucleotides, the CDR3 is TGTGCCAGCCACCAGGAGGACCAAGAGACCCAGTACTTC. Its translation is CASHQEDQETQYF.